This T cell receptor (beta chain) was captured in a study of CD8+ T cells in alopecia areata. Study at large: In an open-label trial, patients got 5 to 10 mg tofacitinib twice daily. Study outcomes and limitations: Sequenced scalp T cells also include alphabeta T cells resident in normal skin. Under tofacitinib, fewer expanded CD8+ clones appeared among the top 100 scalp clones.

Remarks on this clone: Its target is not known.

CDR1 is SGDLS, CDR2 YYNGEE, per germline. The CDR3 consists of 15 residues. The V and J ends lost 0 bases and 4 bases respectively, with 13 bases between them. Treatment indicated: oral pan-JAK inhibitor, 5-10 mg twice daily. Collection of lesional scalp punch biopsies and peripheral blood was performed in alopecia areata patients. cDNA reverse transcribed from extracted RNA served as the sequencing template. The protocol was immunoSEQ multiplex PCR, while the TCRdb copy is restricted to in-frame clones and leaves out a portion. Here the sample spans a few hundred thousand clones, roughly 60% being singletons.

Material: CD4+ T cells sorted from blood, obtained at approximately week 52, from a patient treated with tofacitinib. The TCR was taken from a human donor with alopecia areata. The gene calls are TRBV9 and TRBJ2-5; D is perhaps TRBD1 or TRBD2 (5 bases each). CDR3 amino acids: CASSVAGTYLETQYF. CDR3 nucleotides: TGTGCCAGCAGCGTAGCCGGGACCTATCTAGAGACCCAGTACTTC. Full variable domain (outside the CDR3, taken from reference TRBV9 and TRBJ2-5): DSGVTQTPKHLITATGQRVTLRCSPRSGDLSVYWYQQSLDQGLQFLIQYYNGEERAKGNILERFSAQQFPDLHSELNLSSLELGDSALYFCASSVAGTYLETQYFGPGTRLLVL.